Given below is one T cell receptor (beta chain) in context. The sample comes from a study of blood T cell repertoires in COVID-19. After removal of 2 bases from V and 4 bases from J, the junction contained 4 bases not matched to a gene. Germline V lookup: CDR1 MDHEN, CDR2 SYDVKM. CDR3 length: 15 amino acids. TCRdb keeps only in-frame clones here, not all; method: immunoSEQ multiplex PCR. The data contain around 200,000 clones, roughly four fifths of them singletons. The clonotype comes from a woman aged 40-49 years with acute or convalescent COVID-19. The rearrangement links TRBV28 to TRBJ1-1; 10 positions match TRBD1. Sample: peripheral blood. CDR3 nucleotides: TGTGCCAGCAGTTTAGCTGGGACAGGGGCCACTGAAGCTTTCTTT. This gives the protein CASSLAGTGATEAFF. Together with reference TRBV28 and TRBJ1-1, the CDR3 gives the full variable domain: DVKVTQSSRYLVKRTGEKVFLECVQDMDHENMFWYRQDPGLGLRLIYFSYDVKMKEKGDIPEGYSVSREKKERFSLILESASTNQTSMYLCASSLAGTGATEAFFGQGTRLTVV.